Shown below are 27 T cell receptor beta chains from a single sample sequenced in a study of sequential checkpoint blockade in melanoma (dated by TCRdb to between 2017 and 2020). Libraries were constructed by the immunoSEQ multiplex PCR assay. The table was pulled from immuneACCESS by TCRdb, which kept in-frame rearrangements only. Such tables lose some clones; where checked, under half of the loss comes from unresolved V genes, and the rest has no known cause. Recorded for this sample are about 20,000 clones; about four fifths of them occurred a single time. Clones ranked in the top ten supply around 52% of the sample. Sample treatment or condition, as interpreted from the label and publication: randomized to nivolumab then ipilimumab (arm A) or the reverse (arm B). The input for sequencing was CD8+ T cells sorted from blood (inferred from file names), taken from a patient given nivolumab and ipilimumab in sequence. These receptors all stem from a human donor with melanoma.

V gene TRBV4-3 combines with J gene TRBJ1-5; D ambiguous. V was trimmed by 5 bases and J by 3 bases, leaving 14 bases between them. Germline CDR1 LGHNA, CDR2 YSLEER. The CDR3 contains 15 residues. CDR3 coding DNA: TGCGCCAGCAGCAGAATCGCGGGTCACAATCAGCCCCAGCATTTT. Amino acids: CASSRIAGHNQPQHF.

The CDR3 region is CASSDDPTSYSYNEQFF. Written as DNA, the CDR3 is TGTGCCAGCAGCGACGATCCTACTAGCTACTCCTACAATGAGCAGTTCTTC. The rearrangement joins TRBV7-2 to TRBJ2-1; TRBD2 might be the D (6 bases). This CDR3 is 17 amino acids long. The V gene's germline CDR1 is SGHTA and CDR2 FQGNSA. Trimming left V 5 bases short and J 0 bases short, with 17 bases between.

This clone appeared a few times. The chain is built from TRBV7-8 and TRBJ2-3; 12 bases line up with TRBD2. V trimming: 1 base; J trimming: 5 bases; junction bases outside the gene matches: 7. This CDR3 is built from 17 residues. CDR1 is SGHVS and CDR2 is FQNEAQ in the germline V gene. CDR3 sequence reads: CASSLVASGGAIDTQYF. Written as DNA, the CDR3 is TGTGCCAGCAGCTTAGTAGCTAGCGGGGGGGCAATAGATACGCAGTATTTT.

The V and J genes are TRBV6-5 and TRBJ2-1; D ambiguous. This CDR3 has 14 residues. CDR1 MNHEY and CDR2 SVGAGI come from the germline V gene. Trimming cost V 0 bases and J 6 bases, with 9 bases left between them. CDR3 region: CASSYSNSGNEQFF. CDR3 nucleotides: TGTGCCAGCAGTTACTCTAACTCAGGCAATGAGCAGTTCTTC.

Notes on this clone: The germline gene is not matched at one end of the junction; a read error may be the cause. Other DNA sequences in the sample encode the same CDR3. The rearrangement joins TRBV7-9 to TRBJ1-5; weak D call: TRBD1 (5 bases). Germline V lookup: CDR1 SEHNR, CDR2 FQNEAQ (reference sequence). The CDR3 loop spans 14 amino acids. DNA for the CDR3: TGTGCCAGTAGCTTTGTTTCAGGGAATCAGCCCCAGCATTTT. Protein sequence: CASSFVSGNQPQHF.

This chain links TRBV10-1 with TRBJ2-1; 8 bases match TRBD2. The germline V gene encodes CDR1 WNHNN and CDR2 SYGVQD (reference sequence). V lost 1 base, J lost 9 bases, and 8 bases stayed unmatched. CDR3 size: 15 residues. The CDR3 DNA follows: TGCGCCAGCAGTGAGTTCGGGGGGGTTACCGGTGAGCAGTTCTTC. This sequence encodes CASSEFGGVTGEQFF.

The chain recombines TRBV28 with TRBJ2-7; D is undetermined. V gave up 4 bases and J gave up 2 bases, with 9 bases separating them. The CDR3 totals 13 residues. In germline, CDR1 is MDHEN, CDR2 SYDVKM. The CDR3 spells CASSSLYTYEQYF. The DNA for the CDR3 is TGTGCCAGCAGTTCCTTGTATACCTACGAGCAGTACTTC.

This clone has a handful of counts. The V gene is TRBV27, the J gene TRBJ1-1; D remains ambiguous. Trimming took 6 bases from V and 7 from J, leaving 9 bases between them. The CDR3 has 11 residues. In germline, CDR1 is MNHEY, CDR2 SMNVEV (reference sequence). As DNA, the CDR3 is TGTGCCAGCAGGATCGGGAGTGAAGCTTTCTTT. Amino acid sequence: CASRIGSEAFF.

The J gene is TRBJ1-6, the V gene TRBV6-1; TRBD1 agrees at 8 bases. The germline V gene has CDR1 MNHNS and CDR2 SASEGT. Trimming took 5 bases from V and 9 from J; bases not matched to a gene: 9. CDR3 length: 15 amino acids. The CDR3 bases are TGTGCCAGCAGTAACCTCAGGGGGCTCGGTTCACCCCTCCACTTT. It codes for CASSNLRGLGSPLHF.

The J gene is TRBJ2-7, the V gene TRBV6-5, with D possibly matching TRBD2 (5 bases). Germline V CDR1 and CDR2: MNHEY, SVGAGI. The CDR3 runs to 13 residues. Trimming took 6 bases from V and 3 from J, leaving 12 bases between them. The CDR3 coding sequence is TGTGCCAGCAGGGAGAGAGAGGGCTACGAGCAGTACTTC. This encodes CASREREGYEQYF.

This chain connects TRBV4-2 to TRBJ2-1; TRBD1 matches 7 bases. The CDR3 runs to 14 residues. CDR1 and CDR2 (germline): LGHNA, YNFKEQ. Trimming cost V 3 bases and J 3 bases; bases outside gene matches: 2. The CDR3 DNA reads TGTGCCAGCAGCCATTCAGGGGGCTACAATGAGCAGTTCTTC. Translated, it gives CASSHSGGYNEQFF.

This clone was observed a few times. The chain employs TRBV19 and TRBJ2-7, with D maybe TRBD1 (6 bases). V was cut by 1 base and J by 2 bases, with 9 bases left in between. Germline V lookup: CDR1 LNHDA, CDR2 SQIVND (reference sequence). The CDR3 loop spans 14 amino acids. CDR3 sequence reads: CASSIAGATYEQYF. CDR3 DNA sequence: TGTGCCAGTAGTATAGCAGGGGCTACCTACGAGCAGTACTTC.

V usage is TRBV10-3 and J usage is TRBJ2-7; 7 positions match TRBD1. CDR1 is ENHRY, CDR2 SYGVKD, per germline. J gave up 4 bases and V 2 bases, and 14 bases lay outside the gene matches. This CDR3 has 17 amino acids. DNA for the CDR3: TGTGCCATCAGTGAGCCGGAAGGGACAGATTTATATTACGAGCAGTACTTC. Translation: CAISEPEGTDLYYEQYF.

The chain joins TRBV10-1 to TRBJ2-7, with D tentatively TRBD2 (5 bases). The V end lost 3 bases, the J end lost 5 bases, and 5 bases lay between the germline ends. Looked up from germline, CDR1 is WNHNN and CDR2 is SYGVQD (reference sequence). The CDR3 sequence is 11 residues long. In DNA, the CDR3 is TGCGCCAGCAGTGACGGGAACGAGCAGTACTTC. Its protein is CASSDGNEQYF.

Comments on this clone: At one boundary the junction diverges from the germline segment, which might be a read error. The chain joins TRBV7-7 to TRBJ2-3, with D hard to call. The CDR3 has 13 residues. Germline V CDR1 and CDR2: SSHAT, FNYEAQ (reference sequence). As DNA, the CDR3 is TGTGCTAGCAGCTCCCGACTGGAAGATACGCAGTATTTT. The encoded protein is CASSSRLEDTQYF.

DNA of the CDR3: TGTGCCAGCAGCGTAGGGGGAGGCCCCCGAATTGGCGGGGAGCTGTTTTTT. Translation gives CASSVGGGPRIGGELFF. The V and J genes are TRBV9 and TRBJ2-2; tentative D call: TRBD2 (6 bases). Germline values: CDR1 SGDLS, CDR2 YYNGEE. Trimming shortened V by 0 bases and J by 7 bases, and 19 bases separated the two germline ends. CDR3 length: 17 amino acids.

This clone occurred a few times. This CDR3 reads CASSFDRTGRTRTEAFF. The DNA for the CDR3 is TGTGCCAGCAGCTTCGACCGGACAGGGAGGACGAGGACTGAAGCTTTCTTT. The rearrangement uses TRBV11-1 and TRBJ1-1; 8 bases match TRBD1. The CDR3 is 17 amino acids. Germline V CDR1 and CDR2: SGHAT, FQDESV (reference sequence). Germline trimming cut 3 bases from V and 5 bases from J; bases unmatched to any gene: 14.

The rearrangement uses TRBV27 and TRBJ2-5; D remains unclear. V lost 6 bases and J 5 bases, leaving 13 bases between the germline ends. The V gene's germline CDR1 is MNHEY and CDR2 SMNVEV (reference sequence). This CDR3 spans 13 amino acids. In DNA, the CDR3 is TGTGCCAGCAGCCTCCCAGGAAGGGAGACCCAGTACTTC. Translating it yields CASSLPGRETQYF.

CDR3 sequence (DNA): TGTGCCAGCAGCACGCGACAGGGGGGGACCTATGGCTACACCTTC. Amino acids: CASSTRQGGTYGYTF. The chain uses TRBV7-9 and TRBJ1-2; TRBD1 aligns across 9 bases. The CDR3 is 15 residues long. V was pared by 5 bases and J by 4 bases, with 8 bases of the junction left unmatched. Germline V lookup: CDR1 SEHNR, CDR2 FQNEAQ (reference sequence). The variable domain in full, with the rest retrieved from reference TRBV7-9 and TRBJ1-2, is DTGVSQNPRHKITKRGQNVTFRCDPISEHNRLYWYRQTLGQGPEFLTYFQNEAQLEKSRLLSDRFSAERPKGSFSTLEIQRTEQGDSAMYLCASSTRQGGTYGYTFGSGTRLTVV.

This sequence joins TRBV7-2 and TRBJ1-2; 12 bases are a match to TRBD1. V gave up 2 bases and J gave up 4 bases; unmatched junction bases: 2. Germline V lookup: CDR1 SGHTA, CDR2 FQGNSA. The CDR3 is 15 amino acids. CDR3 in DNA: TGTGCCAGCAGCTTACCGGGACAGGGGGCCTATGGCTACACCTTC. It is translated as CASSLPGQGAYGYTF.

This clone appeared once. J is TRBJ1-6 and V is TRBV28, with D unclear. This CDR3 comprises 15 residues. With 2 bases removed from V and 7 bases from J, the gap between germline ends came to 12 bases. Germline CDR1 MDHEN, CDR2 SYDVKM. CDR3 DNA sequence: TGTGCCAGCAGTTTACGGGCCAGAGGGAATTCACCCCTCCACTTT. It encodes CASSLRARGNSPLHF.

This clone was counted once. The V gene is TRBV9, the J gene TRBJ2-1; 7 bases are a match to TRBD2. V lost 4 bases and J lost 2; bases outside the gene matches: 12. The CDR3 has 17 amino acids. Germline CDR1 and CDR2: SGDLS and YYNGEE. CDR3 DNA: TGTGCCAGCAGCTCTCCCCCTGTGGGGGGGGCCTACAATGAGCAGTTCTTC. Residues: CASSSPPVGGAYNEQFF. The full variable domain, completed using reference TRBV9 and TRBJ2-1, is DSGVTQTPKHLITATGQRVTLRCSPRSGDLSVYWYQQSLDQGLQFLIQYYNGEERAKGNILERFSAQQFPDLHSELNLSSLELGDSALYFCASSSPPVGGAYNEQFFGPGTRLTVL.

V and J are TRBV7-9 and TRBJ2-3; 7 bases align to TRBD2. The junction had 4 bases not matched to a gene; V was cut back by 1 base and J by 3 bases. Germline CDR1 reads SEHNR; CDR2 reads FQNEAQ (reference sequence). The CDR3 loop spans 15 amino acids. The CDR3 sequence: CASSLGRGGTDTQYF. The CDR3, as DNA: TGTGCCAGCAGCTTAGGCCGCGGGGGAACAGATACGCAGTATTTT. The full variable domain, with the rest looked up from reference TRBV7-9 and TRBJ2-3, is DTGVSQNPRHKITKRGQNVTFRCDPISEHNRLYWYRQTLGQGPEFLTYFQNEAQLEKSRLLSDRFSAERPKGSFSTLEIQRTEQGDSAMYLCASSLGRGGTDTQYFGPGTRLTVL.

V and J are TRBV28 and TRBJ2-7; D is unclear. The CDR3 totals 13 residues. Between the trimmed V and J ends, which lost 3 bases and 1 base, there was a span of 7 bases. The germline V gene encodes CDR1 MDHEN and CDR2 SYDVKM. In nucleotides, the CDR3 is TGTGCCAGCAGTTTGGCCAGGTCCTACGAGCAGTACTTC. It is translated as CASSLARSYEQYF.

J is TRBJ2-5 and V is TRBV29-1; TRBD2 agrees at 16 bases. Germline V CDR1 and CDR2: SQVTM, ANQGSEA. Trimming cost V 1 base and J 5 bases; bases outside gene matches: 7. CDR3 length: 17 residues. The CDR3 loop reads CSVEGPGLAGGRETQYF. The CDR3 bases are TGCAGCGTTGAAGGACCGGGACTAGCGGGGGGGCGGGAGACCCAGTACTTC.

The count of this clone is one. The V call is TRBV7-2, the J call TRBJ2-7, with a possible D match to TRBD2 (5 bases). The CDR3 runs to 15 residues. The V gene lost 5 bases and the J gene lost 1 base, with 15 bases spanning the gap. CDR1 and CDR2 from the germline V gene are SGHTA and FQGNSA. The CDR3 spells CASSRTGSPSYEQYF. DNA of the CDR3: TGTGCCAGCAGCCGTACGGGGAGCCCTTCCTACGAGCAGTACTTC.

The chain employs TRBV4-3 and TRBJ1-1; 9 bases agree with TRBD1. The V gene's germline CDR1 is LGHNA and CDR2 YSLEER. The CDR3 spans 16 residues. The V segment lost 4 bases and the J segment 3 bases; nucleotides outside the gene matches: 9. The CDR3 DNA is TGCGCCAGCAGCCCGACGACAGGGGGAACCGACACTGAAGCTTTCTTT. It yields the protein CASSPTTGGTDTEAFF.